This TCR beta chain was found in a study of T cells after yellow fever vaccination. Looking at the study overall: Preparation used SMART-Seq v4 Ultra Low Input for the low-cell-number fractions. General study findings and limits: Relatively few clonotypes were ones that appeared in both CD4 and CD8 compartments. After the booster, nearly 98% of CD4 and approximately 87% of CD8 primary-response clones were re-detected.

TCR cDNA was made by 5'RACE template switching, adding a universal primer site and UMIs. In TCRdb, the 5' RACE reads were re-called with MiXCR into one record per CDR3 protein. Here the sample spans hundreds of thousands of distinct CDR3 sequences, roughly 4.8% being singletons. On this clonotype: Its target is unknown.

J lost 5 bases, V lost 2 bases, and 10 bases had no gene match. The CDR3 runs to 16 residues. Per germline, CDR1 MNHEY and CDR2 SVGAGI. The specimen comprised CD4+ T cells sorted from PBMCs, sampled on the day of the yellow fever booster vaccination. The chain joins TRBV6-5 to TRBJ2-3; TRBD2 agrees at 7 bases. The TCR comes from a man aged 18 to 35 who received the YFV17D yellow fever vaccine. The CDR3 protein is CASSYTPGLSVDTQYF. As DNA, the CDR3 is TGTGCCAGCAGTTACACACCGGGACTATCGGTAGATACGCAGTATTTT.